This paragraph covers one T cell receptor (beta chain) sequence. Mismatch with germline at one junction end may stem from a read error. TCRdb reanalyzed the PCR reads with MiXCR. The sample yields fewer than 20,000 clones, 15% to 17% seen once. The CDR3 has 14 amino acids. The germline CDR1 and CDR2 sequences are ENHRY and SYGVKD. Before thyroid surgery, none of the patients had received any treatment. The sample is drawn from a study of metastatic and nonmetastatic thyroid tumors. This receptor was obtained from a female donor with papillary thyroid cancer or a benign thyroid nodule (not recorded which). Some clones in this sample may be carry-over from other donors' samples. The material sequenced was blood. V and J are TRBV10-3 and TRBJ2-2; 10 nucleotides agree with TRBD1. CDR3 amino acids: CTISAGTGVGELFF. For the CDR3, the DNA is TGTACCATCAGTGCAGGGACAGGGGTAGGGGAGCTGTTTTTT.